This T cell receptor (beta chain) was recovered during a study of shared clonotypes between healthy human individuals. Study context: Donors were a couple of women and a few men aged 18 to 49. Study-wide results and caveats: Clonotypes shared by all four donors outscored non-shared clonotypes in generation probability. Deeper or shallower sequencing was expected to change how clonotypes are shared among donors.

This clone was recorded a few times. What it recognizes is unknown. In the study's own analysis: ImmunoSEQ gave junction-only sequences without quality scores, so filtering differed. Profiled with immunoSEQ multiplex PCR; TCRdb holds only in-frame clones, not every one. From that table come the V and J calls and clone size; the DNA was used to work out D and trimming. This sample has 950,000 to 1,200,000 clones, with approximately 80% found just once. V gave up 1 base and J gave up 9 bases, with 16 bases separating them. The CDR3 runs to 14 residues. CDR1 and CDR2 from the germline V gene are SGHAT and FQDESV (reference sequence).

The chain recombines TRBV11-1 with TRBJ2-7; possible D gene TRBD2, 5 bases. Sequences were obtained from memory CD4+ T cells from PBMCs. Subset: CD45RA-negative fraction. This receptor was taken from a man aged 18 to 35 in good health. Some clones in this sample may be carry-over from other donors' samples. As DNA, the CDR3 is TGTGCCAGCAGCTTAGGAGGGCCCCGGGTGGGGCAGTACTTC. This gives the protein CASSLGGPRVGQYF.